This T cell receptor beta chain was captured by sequencing in a study of shared clonotypes between healthy human individuals. The CDR3 contains 13 residues. Germline V gene data show CDR1 as MGHDK and CDR2 as SYGVNS. Clones were sequenced by immunoSEQ multiplex PCR, and TCRdb holds only the in-frame ones, with some missing. The sample carries millions of clones, more than 80% recorded once. Donors were Caucasian adults residing in Nashville, Tennessee, USA. This receptor was obtained from a man younger than 35 in good health. Input material: naive CD4+ T cells sorted from blood. Noted subset: CD45RA+ positively selected. The chain carries TRBV25-1 and TRBJ2-5, with D possibly matching TRBD1 (6 bases). The DNA end is more similar to TRBJ2-7, so the J call may be wrong. CDR3 in DNA: TGTGCCAGCAGTGAACCAGGGGTCTACGAGCAGTACTTC. Translation gives CASSEPGVYEQYF.